These 2 T cell receptor beta chains originate from one sample sequenced in a study of blood T cell repertoires in COVID-19. TCRdb's table, derived via immunoSEQ multiplex PCR, lists solely in-frame clones and lacks some. The data hold some 87,000 clones, with approximately 92% observed a single time. The sequencing sample was made of peripheral blood. Every receptor here comes from a woman aged 55-70 years with active COVID-19.

The rearrangement uses TRBV2 and TRBJ1-3; a possible D gene is TRBD1 (5 bases). V was shortened by 7 bases and J by 1 base, with 20 bases between the two germline ends. CDR1 SNHLY and CDR2 FYNNEI come from the germline V gene. CDR3 length equals 17 residues. CDR3 in amino acids: CASKSGTGGLSGNTIYF. Written as DNA, the CDR3 is TGTGCCAGCAAATCCGGGACGGGGGGACTATCTGGAAACACCATATATTTT.

Remarks on this clone: The DNA is left out, because the CDR3 cannot be placed on it with certainty; the CDR3 is given as TCRdb lists it. V usage is TRBV19 and J usage is TRBJ2-5; TRBD2, the D gene given by the table, was not confirmed from the DNA. The CDR3 totals 14 residues, both ends included. Germline CDR1 and CDR2: LNHDA and SQIVND (reference sequence). Here the CDR3 reads CASTSAGGQETQYF.